This T cell receptor beta chain appears in the sequencing data of a study of cytomegalovirus exposure and HLA in healthy donors. The overall study: Falling in the Caucasian-associated ancestry cluster were 65% to 90% of 398 genotyped donors. General study findings and limits: TCR beta chains associated with HLA were, in a later analysis, more clonally expanded than equally common others. Through in vitro validation, a few CMV-associated chains were shown to be specific for CMV antigens. Segments of the TCR beta V type were, in most cases, productive about 87% or about 30% of the time in an earlier analysis.

Germline CDR1 reads SQVTM; CDR2 reads ANQGSEA. This CDR3 has 11 residues. Trimming removed 3 bases from V and 3 bases from J, with 3 bases in between. The PCR contained 60 Vbeta and 13 Jbeta primers. Produced via immunoSEQ multiplex PCR; TCRdb's table is partial and in-frame only. The data hold approximately 140,000 clones, with over 70% observed a single time. A word on this clone: Its target is unknown.

The receptor's source is a woman between 35 and 50 years old in good health and CMV-seronegative. The sequencing input was PBMCs. This rearrangement joins TRBV29-1 to TRBJ2-1, with D uncertain. DNA of the CDR3: TGCAGCGTTGATAGCTACAATGAGCAGTTCTTC. Translated, it gives CSVDSYNEQFF.